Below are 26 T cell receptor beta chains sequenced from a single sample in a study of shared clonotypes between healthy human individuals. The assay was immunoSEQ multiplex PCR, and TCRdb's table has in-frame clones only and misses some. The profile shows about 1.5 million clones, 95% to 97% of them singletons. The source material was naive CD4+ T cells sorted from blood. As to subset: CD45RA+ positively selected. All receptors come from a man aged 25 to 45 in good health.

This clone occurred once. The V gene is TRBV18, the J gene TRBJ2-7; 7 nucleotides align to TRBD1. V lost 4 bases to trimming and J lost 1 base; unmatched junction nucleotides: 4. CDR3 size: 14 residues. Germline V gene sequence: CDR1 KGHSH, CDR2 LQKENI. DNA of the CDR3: TGTGCCAGCTCACTGTCGACAGGGTCCTACGAGCAGTACTTC. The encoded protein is CASSLSTGSYEQYF.

The CDR3 loop reads CASSLRRTSDPGDEQFF. The CDR3 region has the DNA TGTGCCAGTAGTTTGAGACGGACTAGCGATCCGGGGGATGAGCAGTTCTTC. The chain recombines TRBV19 with TRBJ2-1; 9 bases agree with TRBD2. The J segment lost 8 bases and the V segment lost 5 bases, leaving 16 bases of the junction unmatched. Germline V gives CDR1 LNHDA, CDR2 SQIVND (reference sequence). This CDR3 has 17 amino acids.

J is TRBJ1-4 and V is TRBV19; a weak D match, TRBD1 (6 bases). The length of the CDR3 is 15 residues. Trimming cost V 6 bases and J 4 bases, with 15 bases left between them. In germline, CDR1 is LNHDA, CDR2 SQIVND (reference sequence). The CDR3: CASSQLQGLNEKLFF. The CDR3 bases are TGTGCCAGTAGCCAACTACAGGGTCTTAATGAAAAACTGTTTTTT.

The CDR3, as DNA: TGTGCCAGCAGTCCCTTACCGGGGTCTATGTCGTACTTC. It translates to CASSPLPGSMSYF. The V gene is TRBV27, the J gene TRBJ2-7; D may be TRBD2 (5 bases). The CDR3 loop spans 13 amino acids. V lost 5 bases and J lost 12, with 20 bases in between. CDR1 is MNHEY and CDR2 is SMNVEV in the germline V gene (reference sequence).

The CDR3 DNA reads TGCGCCAGCAGCTTGATGCTAGCGGGAGGGGACAATGAGCAGTTCTTC. Amino acids: CASSLMLAGGDNEQFF. The chain employs TRBV5-1 and TRBJ2-1, with TRBD2 identical over 12 bases. With 1 base clipped from V and 5 bases from J, the junction kept 4 bases outside the gene matches. From germline, CDR1 is SGHRS and CDR2 YFSETQ. CDR3 size: 16 residues. Filled out from reference TRBV5-1 and TRBJ2-1, the complete variable domain reads KAGVTQTPRYLIKTRGQQVTLSCSPISGHRSVSWYQQTPGQGLQFLFEYFSETQRNKGNFPGRFSGRQFSNSRSEMNVSTLELGDSALYLCASSLMLAGGDNEQFFGPGTRLTVL.

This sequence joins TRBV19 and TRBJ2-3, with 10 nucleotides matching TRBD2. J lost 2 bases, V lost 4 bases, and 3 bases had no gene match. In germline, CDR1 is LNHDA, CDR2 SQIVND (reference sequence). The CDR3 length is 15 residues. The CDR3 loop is CASSNLAGVTDTQYF. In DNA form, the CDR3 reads TGTGCCAGTAGTAACCTAGCGGGAGTCACAGATACGCAGTATTTT.

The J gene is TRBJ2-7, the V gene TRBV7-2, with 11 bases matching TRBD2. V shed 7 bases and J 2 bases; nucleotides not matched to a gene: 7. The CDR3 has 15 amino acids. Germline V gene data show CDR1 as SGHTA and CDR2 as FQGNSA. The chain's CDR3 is CASTRGLAVTYEQYF. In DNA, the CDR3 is TGTGCCAGCACCAGGGGACTAGCGGTAACCTACGAGCAGTACTTC.

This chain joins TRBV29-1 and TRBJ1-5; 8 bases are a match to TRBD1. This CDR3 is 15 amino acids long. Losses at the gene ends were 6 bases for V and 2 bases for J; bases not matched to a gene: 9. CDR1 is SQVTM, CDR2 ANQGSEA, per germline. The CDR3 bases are TGCAGCGTACTCTCAGGGGGCAGGGGCAATCAGCCCCAGCATTTT. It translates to CSVLSGGRGNQPQHF.

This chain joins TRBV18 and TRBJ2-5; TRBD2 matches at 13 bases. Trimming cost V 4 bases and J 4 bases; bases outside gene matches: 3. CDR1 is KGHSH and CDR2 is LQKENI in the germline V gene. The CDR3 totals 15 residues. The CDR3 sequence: CASSLRLAGGETQYF. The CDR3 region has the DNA TGTGCCAGCTCACTCCGACTAGCGGGAGGAGAGACCCAGTACTTC.

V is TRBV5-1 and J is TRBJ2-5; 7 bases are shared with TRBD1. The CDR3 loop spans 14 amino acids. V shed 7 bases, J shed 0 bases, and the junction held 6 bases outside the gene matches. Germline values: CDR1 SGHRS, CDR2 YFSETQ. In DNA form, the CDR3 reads TGCGCCAGCTACTCCGGACAGGACCAAGAGACCCAGTACTTC. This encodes CASYSGQDQETQYF.

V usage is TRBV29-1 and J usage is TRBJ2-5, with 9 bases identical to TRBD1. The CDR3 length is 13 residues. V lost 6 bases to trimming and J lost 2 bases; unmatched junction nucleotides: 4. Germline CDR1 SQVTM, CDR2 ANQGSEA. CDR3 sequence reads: CSVDGQGQETQYF. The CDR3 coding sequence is TGCAGCGTCGATGGACAGGGGCAAGAGACCCAGTACTTC. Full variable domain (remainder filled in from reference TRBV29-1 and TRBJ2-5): SAVISQKPSRDICQRGTSLTIQCQVDSQVTMMFWYRQQPGQSLTLIATANQGSEATYESGFVIDKFPISRPNLTFSTLTVSNMSPEDSSIYLCSVDGQGQETQYFGPGTRLLVL.

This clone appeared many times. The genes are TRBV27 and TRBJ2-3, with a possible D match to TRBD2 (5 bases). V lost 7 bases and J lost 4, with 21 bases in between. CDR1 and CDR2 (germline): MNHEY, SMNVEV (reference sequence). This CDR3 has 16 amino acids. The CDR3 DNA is TGTGCCAGCAACCCTATTCTTCGGGGTGACGCAGATACGCAGTATTTT. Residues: CASNPILRGDADTQYF.

This chain's CDR3 is CASSPDEGFGYTF. CDR3 nucleotides: TGTGCCAGCAGCCCCGATGAGGGTTTTGGCTACACCTTC. The gene calls are TRBV7-2 and TRBJ1-2; D unclear. Germline CDR1 SGHTA, CDR2 FQGNSA. CDR3 length equals 13 residues. Trimming stripped 5 bases from V and 7 bases from J, with 14 bases between.

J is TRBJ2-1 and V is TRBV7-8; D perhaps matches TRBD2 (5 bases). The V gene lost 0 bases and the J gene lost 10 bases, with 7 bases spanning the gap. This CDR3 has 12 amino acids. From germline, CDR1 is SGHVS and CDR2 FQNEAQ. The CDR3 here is CASSLAEAEQFF. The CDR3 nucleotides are TGTGCCAGCAGCTTAGCGGAGGCGGAGCAGTTCTTC.

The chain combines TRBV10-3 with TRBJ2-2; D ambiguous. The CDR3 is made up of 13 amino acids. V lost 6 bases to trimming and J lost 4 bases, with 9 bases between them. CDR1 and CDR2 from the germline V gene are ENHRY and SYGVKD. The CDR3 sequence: CAISGSTTGELFF. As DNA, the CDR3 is TGTGCCATCAGCGGGTCAACCACCGGGGAGCTGTTTTTT.

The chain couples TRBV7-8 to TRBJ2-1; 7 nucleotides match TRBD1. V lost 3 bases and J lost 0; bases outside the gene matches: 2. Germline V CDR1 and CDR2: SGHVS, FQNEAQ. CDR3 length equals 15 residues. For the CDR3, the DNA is TGTGCCAGCAGCTTGACAGGGAACTCCTACAATGAGCAGTTCTTC. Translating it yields CASSLTGNSYNEQFF.

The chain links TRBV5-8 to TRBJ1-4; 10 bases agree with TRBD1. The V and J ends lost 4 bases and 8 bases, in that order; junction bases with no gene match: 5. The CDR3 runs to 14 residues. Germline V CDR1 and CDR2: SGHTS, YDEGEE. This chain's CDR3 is CASSLGTGEEKLFF. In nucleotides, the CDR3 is TGTGCCAGCAGCCTAGGGACAGGGGAAGAAAAACTGTTTTTT.

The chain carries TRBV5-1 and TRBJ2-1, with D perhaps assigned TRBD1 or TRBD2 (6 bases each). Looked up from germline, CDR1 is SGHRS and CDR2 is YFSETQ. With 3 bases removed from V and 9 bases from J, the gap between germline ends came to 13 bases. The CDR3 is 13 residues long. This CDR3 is CASSSAGGGEQFF. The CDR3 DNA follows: TGCGCCAGCAGCTCAGCTGGAGGGGGTGAGCAGTTCTTC.

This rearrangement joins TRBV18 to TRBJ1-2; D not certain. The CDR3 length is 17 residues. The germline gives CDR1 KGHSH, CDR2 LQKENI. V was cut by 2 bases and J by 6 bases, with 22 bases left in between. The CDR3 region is CASSPLELEGGIDGYTF. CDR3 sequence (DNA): TGTGCCAGCTCACCATTGGAGTTGGAGGGCGGCATTGATGGCTACACCTTC.

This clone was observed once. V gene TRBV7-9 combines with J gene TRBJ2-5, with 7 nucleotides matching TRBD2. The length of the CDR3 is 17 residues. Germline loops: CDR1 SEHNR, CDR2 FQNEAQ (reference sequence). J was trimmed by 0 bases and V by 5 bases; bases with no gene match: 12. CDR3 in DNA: TGTGCCAGCAGCCCAACGGGAGGAAGGGCGTACCAAGAGACCCAGTACTTC. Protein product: CASSPTGGRAYQETQYF.

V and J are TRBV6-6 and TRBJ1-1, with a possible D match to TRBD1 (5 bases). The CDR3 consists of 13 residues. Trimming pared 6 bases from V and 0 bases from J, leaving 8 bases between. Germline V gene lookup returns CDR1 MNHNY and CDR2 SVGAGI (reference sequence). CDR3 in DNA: TGTGCCAGCAGGGGGCGAATGAACACTGAAGCTTTCTTT. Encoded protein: CASRGRMNTEAFF.

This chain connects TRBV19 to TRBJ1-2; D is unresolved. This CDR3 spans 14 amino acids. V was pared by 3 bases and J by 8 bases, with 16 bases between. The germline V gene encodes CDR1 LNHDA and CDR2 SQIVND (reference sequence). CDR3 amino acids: CASSIGGRSPGYTF. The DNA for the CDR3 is TGTGCCAGTAGTATCGGCGGCCGCTCCCCGGGCTACACCTTC. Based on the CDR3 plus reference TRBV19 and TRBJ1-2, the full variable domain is DGGITQSPKYLFRKEGQNVTLSCEQNLNHDAMYWYRQDPGQGLRLIYYSQIVNDFQKGDIAEGYSVSREKKESFPLTVTSAQKNPTAFYLCASSIGGRSPGYTFGSGTRLTVV.

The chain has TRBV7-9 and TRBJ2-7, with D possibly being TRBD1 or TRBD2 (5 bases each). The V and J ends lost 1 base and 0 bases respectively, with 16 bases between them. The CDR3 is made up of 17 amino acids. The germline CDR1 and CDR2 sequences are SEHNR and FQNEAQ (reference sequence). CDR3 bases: TGTGCCAGCAGCTTAGACGGTCGGGGCGTTAGCTCCTACGAGCAGTACTTC. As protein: CASSLDGRGVSSYEQYF.

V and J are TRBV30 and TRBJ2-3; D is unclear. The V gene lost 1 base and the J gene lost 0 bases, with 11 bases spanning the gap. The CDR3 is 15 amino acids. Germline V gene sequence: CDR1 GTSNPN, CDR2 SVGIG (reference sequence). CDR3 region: CAWSAEPRSTDTQYF. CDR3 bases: TGTGCCTGGAGTGCAGAACCCCGTAGCACAGATACGCAGTATTTT.

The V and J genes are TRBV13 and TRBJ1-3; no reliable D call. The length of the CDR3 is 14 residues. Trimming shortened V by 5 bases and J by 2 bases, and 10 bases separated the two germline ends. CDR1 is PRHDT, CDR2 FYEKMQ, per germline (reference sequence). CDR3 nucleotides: TGTGCCAGCAGCCCCAGTACCCCTGGAAACACCATATATTTT. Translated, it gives CASSPSTPGNTIYF.

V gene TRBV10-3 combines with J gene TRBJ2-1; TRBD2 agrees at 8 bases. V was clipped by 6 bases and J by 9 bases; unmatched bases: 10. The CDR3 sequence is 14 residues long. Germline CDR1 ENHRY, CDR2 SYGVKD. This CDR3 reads CAIREGLETREQFF. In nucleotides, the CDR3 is TGTGCCATCAGGGAGGGACTAGAGACCCGTGAGCAGTTCTTC.